This T cell receptor (beta chain) was captured by sequencing in a study of shared clonotypes between healthy human individuals. CD45RO negativity and positive selection for CCR7 defined naive CD8 cells, a population that excluded terminally differentiated effector memory CD45RA+ cells. Here immunoSEQ multiplex PCR was the method, and the copy in TCRdb shows in-frame clones only, minus some. Of hundreds of thousands of clones in the sample, approximately 96% were seen once. The sequence was collected from a woman in her twenties or thirties in good health. Sequenced material: naive CD8+ T cells sorted from blood.

This CDR3 is CASYYQGMEGYTF. CDR3 bases: TGTGCCAGTTACTACCAGGGGATGGAGGGCTACACCTTC. The V call is TRBV28, the J call TRBJ1-2, with a weak D call TRBD1 (6 bases). CDR1 is MDHEN and CDR2 is SYDVKM in the germline V gene. The CDR3 runs 13 residues. V lost 9 bases to trimming and J lost 8 bases, with 19 bases between them.